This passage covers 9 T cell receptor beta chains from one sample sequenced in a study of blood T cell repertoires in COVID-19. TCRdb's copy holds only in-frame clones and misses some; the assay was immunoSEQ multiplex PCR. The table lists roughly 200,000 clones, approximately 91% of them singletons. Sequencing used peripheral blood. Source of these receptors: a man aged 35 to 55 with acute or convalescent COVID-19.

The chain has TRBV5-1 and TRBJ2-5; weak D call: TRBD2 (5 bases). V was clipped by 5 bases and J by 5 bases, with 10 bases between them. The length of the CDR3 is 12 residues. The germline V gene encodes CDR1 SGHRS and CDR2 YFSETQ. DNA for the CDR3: TGCGCCAGCAGTTCTAGAGGGGAGACCCAGTACTTC. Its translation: CASSSRGETQYF.

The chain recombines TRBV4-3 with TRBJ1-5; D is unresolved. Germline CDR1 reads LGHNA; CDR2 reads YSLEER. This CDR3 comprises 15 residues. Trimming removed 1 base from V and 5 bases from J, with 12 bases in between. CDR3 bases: TGCGCCAGCAGCCAAGGGTCGGGATCCTATCAGCCCCAGCATTTT. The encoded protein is CASSQGSGSYQPQHF.

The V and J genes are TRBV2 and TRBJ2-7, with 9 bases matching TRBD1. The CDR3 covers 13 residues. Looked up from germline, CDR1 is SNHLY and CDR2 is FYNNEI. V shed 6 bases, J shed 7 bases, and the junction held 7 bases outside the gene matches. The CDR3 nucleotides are TGTGCCAGCAGACTCTGGACAGGGGAGGAGCAGTACTTC. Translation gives CASRLWTGEEQYF.

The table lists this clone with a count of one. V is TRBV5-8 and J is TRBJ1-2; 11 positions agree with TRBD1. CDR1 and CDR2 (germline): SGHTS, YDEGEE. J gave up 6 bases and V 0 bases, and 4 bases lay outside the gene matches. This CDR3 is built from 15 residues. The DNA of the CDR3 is TGTGCCAGCAGCTTGGAGGACAGGGGGCCTCATGGCTACACCTTC. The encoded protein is CASSLEDRGPHGYTF. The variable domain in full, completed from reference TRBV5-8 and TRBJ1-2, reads EAGVTQSPTHLIKTRGQQATLRCSPISGHTSVYWYQQALGLGLQFLLWYDEGEERNRGNFPPRFSGRQFPNYSSELNVNALELEDSALYLCASSLEDRGPHGYTFGSGTRLTVV.

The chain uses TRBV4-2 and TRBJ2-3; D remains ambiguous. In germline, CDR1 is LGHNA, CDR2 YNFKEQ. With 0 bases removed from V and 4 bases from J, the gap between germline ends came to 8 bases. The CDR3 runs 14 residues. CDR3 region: CASSQDRRADTQYF. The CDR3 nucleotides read TGTGCCAGCAGCCAAGATCGGAGAGCAGATACGCAGTATTTT.

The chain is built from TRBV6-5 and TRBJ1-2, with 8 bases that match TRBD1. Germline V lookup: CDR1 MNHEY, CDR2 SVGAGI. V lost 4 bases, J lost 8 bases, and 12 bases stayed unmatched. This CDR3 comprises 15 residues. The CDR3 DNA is TGTGCCAGCAGTTCCCGGACAGGGCGCGCGTCGGGCTACACCTTC. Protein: CASSSRTGRASGYTF.

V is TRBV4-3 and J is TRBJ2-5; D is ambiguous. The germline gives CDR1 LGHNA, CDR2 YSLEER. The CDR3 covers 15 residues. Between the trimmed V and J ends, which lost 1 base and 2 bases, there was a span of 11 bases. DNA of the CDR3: TGCGCCAGCAGCCAAGCACGAACACAACAAGAGACCCAGTACTTC. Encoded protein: CASSQARTQQETQYF.

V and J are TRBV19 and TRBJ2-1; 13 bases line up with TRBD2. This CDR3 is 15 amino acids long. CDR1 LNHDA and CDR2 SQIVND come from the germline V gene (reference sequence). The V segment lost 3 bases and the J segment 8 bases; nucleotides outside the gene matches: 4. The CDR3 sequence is CASSITSGGAHEQFF. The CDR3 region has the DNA TGTGCCAGTAGTATCACTAGCGGGGGGGCCCATGAGCAGTTCTTC.

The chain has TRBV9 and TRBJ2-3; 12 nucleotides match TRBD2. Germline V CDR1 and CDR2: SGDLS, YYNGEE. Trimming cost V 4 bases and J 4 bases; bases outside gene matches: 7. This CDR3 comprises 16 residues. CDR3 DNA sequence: TGTGCCAGCAGCTCTAGCGGGGGGGCCGAGTCAGATACGCAGTATTTT. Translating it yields CASSSSGGAESDTQYF.